This TCR beta chain was obtained from a study of response to subunit inactivated influenza vaccine. Whole-study results and caveats: Seasonal influenza vaccination, on each occasion, was suggested by the authors to recruit few new T cells.

This clonotype was counted between two and nine times. Its antigen is still unknown. Losses at the gene ends were 0 bases for V and 5 bases for J; bases not matched to a gene: 7. The length of the CDR3 is 17 residues. From germline, CDR1 is SGHAT and CDR2 FQNNGV. TCRdb analysed the RT-PCR reads with MiXCR anew, one entry per CDR3 protein. The sample yields about 520,000 distinct CDR3 sequences, less than 30% seen once. The clonotype comes from a man between 45 and 60 years old who received an inactivated influenza vaccine. This specimen consisted of CD4+ T cells sorted from PBMCs, obtained more than 4 days after vaccination. This chain links TRBV11-2 with TRBJ2-5; TRBD2 agrees at 12 bases. The chain's CDR3 is CASSLDGLAGGHETQYF. CDR3 nucleotide sequence: TGTGCCAGCAGCTTAGATGGTCTAGCGGGAGGGCACGAGACCCAGTACTTC.